This T cell receptor beta chain emerged from a study of OX40 agonist ivuxolimab in advanced cancers. TCRdb keeps only in-frame clones here, not all; method: immunoSEQ multiplex PCR. The sample shows approximately 88,000 clones, 70% to 90% of them seen only once. Per the germline V gene, CDR1 is SGHAT and CDR2 is FQNNGV. V shed 5 bases and J 5 bases; nucleotides not matched to a gene: 6. This CDR3 has 15 amino acids. The material was CD4+ or CD8+ T cells sorted from blood, obtained in a trial of the OX40 agonist ivuxolimab. The sequence was obtained from an adult with an advanced solid tumor such as melanoma, head and neck, liver or kidney cancer. The V call is TRBV11-2, the J call TRBJ2-2; the match to TRBD2 covers 9 bases. The CDR3 DNA sequence: TGTGCCAGCAGCCCGACTAGCGGAGCTACCGGGGAGCTGTTTTTT. This translates into CASSPTSGATGELFF.